This TCR beta chain was observed in a study of blood T cells in healthy people across ages. Study-level background: Capture via template switching afforded approximately one barcoded beta molecule per two T cells.

As to this clonotype: Its target is unknown.

This CDR3 region has 15 residues. Trimming removed 6 bases from V and 8 bases from J, with 20 bases in between. Through a sample-barcoded 5' primer and a J-beta primer mix, a second PCR was run for roughly 6 to 11 cycles. Each cDNA molecule, via a template-switch adaptor with 12 random nucleotides, was tagged. TCRdb reprocessed the 5' RACE reads via MiXCR and lists one record per CDR3 protein. Of 1,500,000 or so distinct CDR3 sequences detected, roughly 60% appear once; the ten largest clones hold about 6.7%. Whole-study findings and limits: Unsorted PBMC material precluded a definitive naive versus antigen-experienced comparison. For the donors, CMV status was unknown and possibly confounded expanded clonotype changes.

The rearrangement uses TRBV12-3 or TRBV12-4 and TRBJ2-1; D may be TRBD1 (6 bases). This receptor was obtained from a man aged 18 to 30 in good health. The specimen sequenced was blood. The DNA for the CDR3 is TGTGCCAGCAGCACTAGTGGGCTAGGGGGATATGAGCAGTTCTTC. This gives the protein CASSTSGLGGYEQFF.